Each of the 5 T cell receptor beta chains below was sequenced from the same sample in a study of blood T cell repertoires in COVID-19. Data came from immunoSEQ multiplex PCR; TCRdb stores just in-frame clones and leaves some out. Of roughly 200,000 clones in the sample, approximately 90% were seen once. Sample: peripheral blood. These receptor sequences come from a woman younger than 45 with active or convalescent COVID-19.

V is TRBV7-9 and J is TRBJ1-1; D not resolved. Germline CDR1 is SEHNR and CDR2 is FQNEAQ (reference sequence). CDR3 length equals 13 residues. Trimming took off 5 bases at V and 2 bases at J, with 9 bases between the two ends. The CDR3 reads CASSVTTNTEAFF. As DNA, the CDR3 is TGTGCCAGCAGCGTCACAACAAACACTGAAGCTTTCTTT.

The rearrangement links TRBV28 to TRBJ1-1; maybe TRBD1 (5 bases). This CDR3 has 15 amino acids. Between the trimmed V and J ends, which lost 2 bases and 4 bases, there was a span of 14 bases. Germline CDR1 and CDR2: MDHEN and SYDVKM. The CDR3 bases are TGTGCCAGCAGTTTAAGGGCAGGGCGGCTCACTGAAGCTTTCTTT. It specifies CASSLRAGRLTEAFF.

The chain joins TRBV6-5 to TRBJ2-1, with 7 bases lining up with TRBD2. V trimming: 6 bases; J trimming: 7 bases; junction bases outside the gene matches: 6. Germline CDR1 reads MNHEY; CDR2 reads SVGAGI. The CDR3 covers 13 residues. CDR3 in DNA: TGTGCCAGCAGGTACGCCGGGGGGAATGAGCAGTTCTTC. Its translation is CASRYAGGNEQFF.

This rearrangement joins TRBV18 to TRBJ1-2; D call uncertain. This CDR3 contains 13 residues. V was pared by 4 bases and J by 1 base, with 7 bases between. Germline CDR1 reads KGHSH; CDR2 reads LQKENI. The CDR3 DNA reads as TGTGCCAGCTCACGGGAGGTTAACTATGGCTACACCTTC. Encoded protein: CASSREVNYGYTF.

This rearrangement joins TRBV3-1 (or the pseudogene TRBV3-2) to TRBJ2-5, with 8 bases identical to TRBD1. The CDR3 totals 16 residues. V lost 5 bases, J lost 2 bases, and 10 bases stayed unmatched. Germline CDR1 LGHDT, CDR2 YNNKEL (reference sequence). DNA of the CDR3: TGTGCCAGCAGCATAATATTTGGACAGGGACAAGAGACCCAGTACTTC. Translation: CASSIIFGQGQETQYF.